The 28 T cell receptor beta chains given below trace back to one sample, sequenced in a study of persistence of HIV-infected CD4 T cells. Which antigens these TCRs recognize remains unknown. Nonspecific anti-CD3/anti-CD28 bead stimulation represents the broad CD4+ T cell repertoire. CD4+ T cells upregulating both CD40 ligand and CD69 were sorted as responding cells. The libraries were made with immunoSEQ version 4 in survey mode. Clones were sequenced by immunoSEQ multiplex PCR, and TCRdb holds only the in-frame ones, with some missing. The sample shows 30,000 to 45,000 clones, 87% of them seen only once. The sample in question was CD4+ T cells sorted from PBMCs after approximately 19-hour stimulation, obtained from a patient who received antiretroviral therapy. Every receptor here comes from an adult man with HIV who was CMV-seropositive.

The chain carries TRBV5-6 and TRBJ2-1; D tentatively reads TRBD1 or TRBD2 (6 bases each). There are 14 residues in the CDR3. Germline V gene lookup returns CDR1 SGHDT and CDR2 YYEEEE. V shed 7 bases and J shed 2 bases, with 13 bases lying between them. This CDR3 reads CASLGGQAYNEQFF. CDR3 bases: TGTGCCAGCTTAGGGGGGCAAGCCTACAATGAGCAGTTCTTC.

The V gene is TRBV7-2, the J gene TRBJ1-2, with no clear D. Germline V CDR1 and CDR2: SGHTA, FQGNSA. The CDR3 consists of 15 residues. V lost 0 bases, J lost 7 bases, and 15 bases lay in between. The chain's CDR3 is CASSLAGVAPVGYTF. The CDR3 DNA is TGTGCCAGCAGCTTAGCCGGTGTGGCCCCCGTTGGCTACACCTTC.

The gene calls are TRBV29-1 and TRBJ1-1; unclear D gene. The CDR3 covers 12 residues. V was clipped by 2 bases and J by 1 base, with 5 bases between them. Germline V gives CDR1 SQVTM, CDR2 ANQGSEA. The CDR3 is CSVEQPNTEAFF. In DNA, the CDR3 is TGCAGCGTTGAACAGCCGAACACTGAAGCTTTCTTT.

The chain recombines TRBV27 with TRBJ2-3, with a tentative D call TRBD2 (6 bases). This CDR3 has 15 residues. V lost 7 bases and J 0 bases, leaving 14 bases between the germline ends. Germline-derived CDR1 and CDR2 are MNHEY and SMNVEV (reference sequence). The CDR3 reads CASTVRRGSTDTQYF. DNA for the CDR3: TGTGCCAGCACCGTTAGGCGGGGAAGCACAGATACGCAGTATTTT.

The chain recombines TRBV6-5 with TRBJ1-5; D unclear. CDR3 length equals 15 residues. Trimming left V 2 bases short and J 1 base short, with 9 bases between. CDR1 and CDR2 from the germline V gene are MNHEY and SVGAGI. CDR3 sequence reads: CASSYSARSNQPQHF. The CDR3, as DNA: TGTGCCAGCAGTTACAGTGCCAGGAGCAATCAGCCCCAGCATTTT.

The chain joins TRBV11-3 to TRBJ2-2; 9 bases align to TRBD1. In germline, CDR1 is SGHNT, CDR2 YENEEA. Trimming cost V 5 bases and J 6 bases; bases outside gene matches: 10. This CDR3 is built from 16 residues. For the CDR3, the DNA is TGTGCCAGCAGCAAAATTCCGGGACAGGGATCCGGGGAGCTGTTTTTT. Its protein is CASSKIPGQGSGELFF.

The chain couples TRBV12-3 or TRBV12-4 to TRBJ2-7; D not certain. The CDR3 is 11 residues long. Trimming pared 6 bases from V and 5 bases from J, leaving 8 bases between. This chain's CDR3 is CASRTRNEQYF. CDR3 sequence (DNA): TGTGCCAGCAGGACCAGGAACGAGCAGTACTTC.

V usage is TRBV30 and J usage is TRBJ1-5; the D is unclear. The CDR3 contains 14 residues. The V and J ends lost 0 bases and 5 bases respectively, with 11 bases between them. CDR1 is GTSNPN and CDR2 is SVGIG in the germline V gene (reference sequence). The CDR3 DNA reads TGTGCCTGGAGTGTACGGACGGGCTATCAGCCCCAGCATTTT. This codes for CAWSVRTGYQPQHF.

The chain has TRBV5-5 and TRBJ1-1; D not resolved. V lost 4 bases and J 0 bases, leaving 10 bases between the germline ends. Germline V gives CDR1 SGHKS, CDR2 YYEKEE (reference sequence). The CDR3 extends over 14 amino acids. For the CDR3, the DNA is TGTGCCAGCAGCCATCCCGCCTTGAACACTGAAGCTTTCTTT. It encodes CASSHPALNTEAFF.

J is TRBJ1-6 and V is TRBV5-4, with 10 bases identical to TRBD1. Germline V gene sequence: CDR1 SGHNT, CDR2 YYREEE (reference sequence). Trimming cost V 4 bases and J 8 bases; bases outside gene matches: 3. This CDR3 contains 14 residues. CDR3 in amino acids: CASSTGQGDSPLHF. The CDR3 DNA sequence: TGTGCCAGCAGCACCGGACAGGGGGATTCACCCCTCCACTTT.

This clone is a singleton in its sample. The V call is TRBV14, the J call TRBJ1-5; 7 nucleotides line up with TRBD1. The length of the CDR3 is 15 residues. The junction had 9 bases not matched to a gene; V was cut back by 3 bases and J by 7 bases. The germline V gene has CDR1 SGHDN and CDR2 FVKESK. The CDR3 is CASSHRTGFGQPQHF. In DNA form, the CDR3 reads TGTGCCAGCAGCCACAGGACAGGATTTGGGCAGCCCCAGCATTTT.

The V gene is TRBV5-4, the J gene TRBJ2-7, with 9 bases fitting TRBD1. Per the germline V gene, CDR1 is SGHNT and CDR2 is YYREEE (reference sequence). The CDR3 spans 14 residues. Trimming removed 4 bases from V and 3 bases from J; junction bases left unmatched: 5. This chain's CDR3 is CASSRRDRDYEQYF. CDR3 bases: TGTGCCAGCAGCCGGCGGGACAGGGACTACGAGCAGTACTTC. The full variable domain, completed using reference TRBV5-4 and TRBJ2-7, is ETGVTQSPTHLIKTRGQQVTLRCSSQSGHNTVSWYQQALGQGPQFIFQYYREEENGRGNFPPRFSGLQFPNYSSELNVNALELDDSALYLCASSRRDRDYEQYFGPGTRLTVT.

CDR3 bases: TGTGCCAGCAGCCGCTTGGGAGGAGGCGGGGGTTACGAGCAGTACTTC. It translates to CASSRLGGGGGYEQYF. This chain uses TRBV5-5 with TRBJ2-7, with 7 bases aligning to TRBD2. Losses at the gene ends were 4 bases for V and 4 bases for J; bases not matched to a gene: 14. CDR3 length equals 16 residues. Germline CDR1 reads SGHKS; CDR2 reads YYEKEE (reference sequence).

The chain is built from TRBV2 and TRBJ2-7, with 7 nucleotides matching TRBD1. J gave up 6 bases and V 6 bases, and 5 bases lay outside the gene matches. The CDR3 is 12 amino acids. CDR1 is SNHLY and CDR2 is FYNNEI in the germline V gene. The CDR3 nucleotides read TGTGCCAGCAGCTTGGGACAGACCGAGCAGTACTTC. This translates into CASSLGQTEQYF.

Here the CDR3 reads CASMSTWGTYEQYF. The CDR3 coding sequence is TGTGCCAGTATGTCGACATGGGGGACCTACGAGCAGTACTTC. J is TRBJ2-7 and V is TRBV19, with D perhaps being TRBD1 or TRBD2 (5 bases each). The germline CDR1 and CDR2 sequences are LNHDA and SQIVND (reference sequence). CDR3 length equals 14 residues. V dropped 7 bases and J dropped 2 bases, with 15 bases sitting between them.

This chain links TRBV4-1 with TRBJ1-1, with D unclear. The CDR3 is made up of 11 amino acids. The V end was cut by 1 base, the J end by 9 bases, with 6 bases between. The germline CDR1 and CDR2 sequences are MGHRA and YSYEKL. CDR3 in amino acids: CASSQGGKAFF. CDR3 in DNA: TGCGCCAGCAGCCAAGGCGGAAAAGCTTTCTTT.

The chain recombines TRBV10-2 with TRBJ1-3; D perhaps matches TRBD1 (5 bases). CDR1 and CDR2 (germline): WSHSY, SAAADI. The CDR3 has 14 amino acids. The V gene lost 5 bases and the J gene lost 1 base, with 9 bases spanning the gap. This chain's CDR3 is CASSFGGSGNTIYF. CDR3 in DNA: TGCGCCAGCAGTTTCGGGGGTTCTGGAAACACCATATATTTT.

The V gene is TRBV2, the J gene TRBJ2-7; 7 bases map to TRBD1. CDR3 length: 15 amino acids. Losses at the gene ends were 8 bases for V and 2 bases for J; bases not matched to a gene: 12. Germline V gives CDR1 SNHLY, CDR2 FYNNEI. CDR3 sequence (DNA): TGTGCCAGCGGGCCGGGGACAGTCGGTGCCTACGAGCAGTACTTC. It encodes CASGPGTVGAYEQYF.

The rearrangement links TRBV5-4 to TRBJ1-3, with D unresolved. CDR3 length equals 16 residues. CDR1 and CDR2 (germline): SGHNT, YYREEE (reference sequence). Trimming removed 4 bases from V and 1 base from J, with 15 bases in between. The CDR3 region is CASSDPRGRSGNTIYF. CDR3 nucleotide sequence: TGTGCCAGCAGCGACCCGCGGGGTAGGTCTGGAAACACCATATATTTT.

This chain joins TRBV20-1 and TRBJ2-5, with D tentatively TRBD2 (5 bases). CDR1 and CDR2 (germline): DFQATT, SNEGSKA (reference sequence). This CDR3 contains 11 residues. V was shortened by 8 bases and J by 5 bases, with 12 bases between the two germline ends. In DNA form, the CDR3 reads TGCAGTCCAGGACTGAGGGAGACCCAGTACTTC. Translating it yields CSPGLRETQYF.

The chain uses TRBV19 and TRBJ1-6; D is ambiguous. CDR1 and CDR2 from the germline V gene are LNHDA and SQIVND (reference sequence). V was trimmed by 3 bases and J by 3 bases, leaving 12 bases between them. This CDR3 comprises 16 residues. CDR3 protein: CASSIRRIGYNSPLHF. DNA for the CDR3: TGTGCCAGTAGTATTAGACGAATCGGCTATAATTCACCCCTCCACTTT.

This clone has only a few counts. The chain combines TRBV6-1 with TRBJ2-7; D might be TRBD2 (5 bases). Germline V gives CDR1 MNHNS, CDR2 SASEGT. CDR3 size: 14 residues. V gave up 3 bases and J gave up 0 bases, with 9 bases separating them. DNA for the CDR3: TGTGCCAGCAGTGACGAGGGCCCCTCCTACGAGCAGTACTTC. The encoded protein is CASSDEGPSYEQYF.

The chain employs TRBV5-1 and TRBJ2-1; TRBD1 matches 9 bases. The CDR3 is made up of 13 amino acids. CDR1 is SGHRS, CDR2 YFSETQ, per germline. Germline trimming cut 7 bases from V and 8 bases from J; bases unmatched to any gene: 7. CDR3 nucleotides: TGCGCCAGCTGGACAGGGGATAAGGATGAGCAGTTCTTC. It encodes CASWTGDKDEQFF.

The rearrangement uses TRBV3-1 (or the pseudogene TRBV3-2) and TRBJ1-5; D is ambiguous. There are 15 residues in the CDR3. V was shortened by 6 bases and J by 2 bases, with 14 bases between the two germline ends. Germline lookup yields CDR1 LGHDT and CDR2 YNNKEL (reference sequence). CDR3 nucleotides: TGTGCCAGCAGTGAGGAGGCTGCAGGCAATCAGCCCCAGCATTTT. Its protein is CASSEEAAGNQPQHF.

This chain links TRBV15 with TRBJ2-2; TRBD2 might be the D (6 bases). The CDR3 spans 16 residues. CDR1 and CDR2 from the germline V gene are LNHNV and YYDKDF (reference sequence). The V end was cut by 2 bases, the J end by 4 bases, with 14 bases between. The CDR3 DNA sequence: TGTGCCACCAGCAGACTGGAGGGCGGAAGCACCGGGGAGCTGTTTTTT. This gives the protein CATSRLEGGSTGELFF.

This rearrangement joins TRBV11-1 to TRBJ1-1, with D unresolved. The ends were cut back, 4 bases at V and 8 bases at J, with 20 bases in the middle. This CDR3 contains 15 residues. Germline V gene lookup returns CDR1 SGHAT and CDR2 FQDESV (reference sequence). CDR3 region: CASSSSGLRAGEAFF. The DNA for the CDR3 is TGTGCCAGCAGCTCGTCTGGGTTGAGGGCAGGAGAAGCTTTCTTT.

The V call is TRBV6-4, the J call TRBJ1-1; no definite D call. The V end lost 4 bases, the J end lost 5 bases, and 14 bases lay between the germline ends. The CDR3 loop spans 14 amino acids. CDR1 is MRHNA and CDR2 is SNTAGT in the germline V gene. The CDR3 reads CASSATNLATEAFF. The CDR3 DNA is TGTGCCAGCAGTGCGACCAACCTAGCAACTGAAGCTTTCTTT.

This chain connects TRBV6-5 to TRBJ1-2, with D maybe TRBD1 (5 bases). The CDR3 has 15 residues. V lost 2 bases, J lost 8 bases, and 18 bases lay in between. Germline CDR1 reads MNHEY; CDR2 reads SVGAGI. This chain's CDR3 is CASSYGAGHLGGYTF. CDR3 nucleotide sequence: TGTGCCAGCAGTTACGGCGCAGGGCATTTGGGGGGCTACACCTTC.